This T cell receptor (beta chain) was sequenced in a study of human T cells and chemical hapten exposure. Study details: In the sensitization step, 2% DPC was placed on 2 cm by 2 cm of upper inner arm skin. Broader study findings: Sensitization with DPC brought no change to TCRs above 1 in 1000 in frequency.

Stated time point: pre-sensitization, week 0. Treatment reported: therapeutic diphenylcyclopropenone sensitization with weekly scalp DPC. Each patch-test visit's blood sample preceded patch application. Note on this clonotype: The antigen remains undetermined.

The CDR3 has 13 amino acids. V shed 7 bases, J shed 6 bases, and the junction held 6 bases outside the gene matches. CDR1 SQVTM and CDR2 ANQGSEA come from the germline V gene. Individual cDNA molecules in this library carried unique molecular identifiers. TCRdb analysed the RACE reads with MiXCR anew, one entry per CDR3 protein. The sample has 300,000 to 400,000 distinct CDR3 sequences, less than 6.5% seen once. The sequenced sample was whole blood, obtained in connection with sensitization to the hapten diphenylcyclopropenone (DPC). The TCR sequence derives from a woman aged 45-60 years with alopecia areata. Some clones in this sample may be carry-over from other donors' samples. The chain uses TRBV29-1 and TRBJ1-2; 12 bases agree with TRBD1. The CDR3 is CSGAGTGGNGYTF. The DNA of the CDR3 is TGCAGCGGTGCCGGGACAGGGGGCAATGGCTACACCTTC.